The clone carrying this TCR beta chain occurred many times. Its antigen remains unknown. Read coverage stops 3 residues before the CDR3 terminus; the germline J gene supplies the remainder. Heparinized whole blood, roughly 5 to 8 ml, came from each donor. There are 14 residues in the CDR3. The V and J ends lost 0 bases and 5 bases respectively, with 10 bases between them. Germline CDR1 is MGHRA and CDR2 is YSYEKL. The data belong to a study of T cell clonality in common variable immunodeficiency. Overall study results and limits: Shared TCRbeta clones were fewer between CVID subjects than controls.

Here immunoSEQ multiplex PCR was the method, and the copy in TCRdb shows in-frame clones only, minus some. The record shows under 65,000 clones for this sample, with no singletons present. The TCR comes from a person between 18 and 69 years old in good health. The chain employs TRBV4-1 and TRBJ2-5; D unclear. Input material: peripheral blood mononuclear cells. CDR3 DNA, as far as it was read: TGCGCCAGCAGCCAAGAAGGCCTGCTGGAGACC. This codes for CASSQEGLLET. In full, the CDR3 reads CASSQEGLLETQYF.